This TCR beta chain derives from a study of blood T cell repertoires in COVID-19. Study at large: The United States, Italy and Spain supplied acute and convalescent COVID-19 samples. Sources were T cells, B-cell-depleted T cells, or PBMCs; the material itself was cDNA or gDNA.

Per the study methods: Estimation of nucleated cell counts relied on the amplification of reference gene primers. The data were produced by immunoSEQ multiplex PCR, yet TCRdb's version contains in-frame clones alone and is incomplete. V and J calls and clone size follow that table, whereas D and trimming were derived from the DNA. Counted here are about 93,000 clones, roughly 80% occurring once; the ten biggest clones make up approximately 15%. The clonotype was recovered from a human donor in a cohort sampled during active COVID-19. Specimen: peripheral blood.

Here the CDR3 DNA reads TGCAGCGTAGGGACAGCTTACACTGAAGCTTTCTTT. Protein product: CSVGTAYTEAFF. J is TRBJ1-1 and V is TRBV29-1, with TRBD1 matching 7 bases. Trimming at V came to 6 bases and at J to 3 bases, leaving 4 bases not matched to a gene. This CDR3 has 12 residues. In germline, CDR1 is SQVTM, CDR2 ANQGSEA.